The 12 T cell receptor beta chains below all came from one sample that was sequenced in a study of T cell responses to AZD1222 COVID-19 vaccine. Generated by immunoSEQ multiplex PCR, the TCRdb table keeps only in-frame clones and is missing some. The sample carries roughly 100,000 clones, over 70% recorded once. The material was peripheral blood, obtained on day 0 of AZD1222 vaccination. The receptors come from an adult in good health.

V and J are TRBV19 and TRBJ1-4; D is unresolved. The V gene lost 3 bases and the J gene lost 5 bases, with 16 bases spanning the gap. CDR1 is LNHDA and CDR2 is SQIVND in the germline V gene (reference sequence). The CDR3 runs 16 residues. Written as DNA, the CDR3 is TGTGCCAGTAGTATCGGCAGGAGAAGGGAAAATGAAAAACTGTTTTTT. It is translated as CASSIGRRRENEKLFF.

The rearrangement links TRBV2 to TRBJ2-5; D gene ambiguous. This CDR3 contains 13 residues. Germline CDR1 reads SNHLY; CDR2 reads FYNNEI. The V end was cut by 11 bases, the J end by 2 bases, with 15 bases between. CDR3 nucleotides: TGTGCCTCCCCCCGGAGCGAGCAAGAGACCCAGTACTTC. Translated: CASPRSEQETQYF.

V and J are TRBV16 and TRBJ1-6; tentative D call: TRBD1 (6 bases). Trimming took off 5 bases at V and 5 bases at J, with 13 bases between the two ends. The CDR3 is 15 residues long. Germline assignment: CDR1 KGHSY and CDR2 FQNENV. This chain's CDR3 is CASSSGQSDNSPLHF. In DNA form, the CDR3 reads TGTGCCAGCAGCTCCGGACAGTCAGATAATTCACCCCTCCACTTT. The whole variable domain, filled in from reference TRBV16 and TRBJ1-6, reads GEEVAQTPKHLVRGEGQKAKLYCAPIKGHSYVFWYQQVLKNEFKFLISFQNENVFDETGMPKERFSAKCLPNSPCSLEIQATKLEDSAVYFCASSSGQSDNSPLHFGNGTRLTVT.

The rearrangement links TRBV4-3 to TRBJ2-3, with a possible D match to TRBD1 (6 bases). Germline CDR1 and CDR2: LGHNA and YSLEER. The V end was cut by 2 bases, the J end by 2 bases, with 17 bases between. This CDR3 is 17 amino acids long. CDR3 bases: TGCGCCAGCAGCCAAATCCCGAGACAGGACCTCACAGATACGCAGTATTTT. This sequence encodes CASSQIPRQDLTDTQYF.

This chain joins TRBV18 and TRBJ1-1; D not resolved. Germline CDR1 reads KGHSH; CDR2 reads LQKENI. CDR3 length: 14 residues. Trimming removed 4 bases from V and 2 bases from J, with 11 bases in between. CDR3 in DNA: TGTGCCAGCTCACAGGGTCAGACTAACACTGAAGCTTTCTTT. Encoded protein: CASSQGQTNTEAFF.

This clone was observed once. CDR3 nucleotides: TGTGCCAGCAGTTACGGGGTCGTCGAGCAGTACTTC. Protein sequence: CASSYGVVEQYF. The rearrangement uses TRBV6-2 or TRBV6-3 and TRBJ2-7; D not resolved. The V and J ends lost 2 bases and 6 bases respectively, with 8 bases between them. The CDR3 is made up of 12 amino acids. Germline loops: CDR1 MNHEY, CDR2 SVGEGT.

The J gene is TRBJ1-5, the V gene TRBV11-1; D is perhaps TRBD1 (5 bases). V gave up 2 bases and J gave up 7 bases, with 9 bases separating them. In germline, CDR1 is SGHAT, CDR2 FQDESV (reference sequence). The CDR3 runs 13 residues. CDR3 DNA: TGTGCCAGCAGCTTACAGGGTAACCAGCCCCAGCATTTT. Its translation is CASSLQGNQPQHF. The entire variable domain, with the rest obtained from reference TRBV11-1 and TRBJ1-5, is as follows: EAEVAQSPRYKITEKSQAVAFWCDPISGHATLYWYRQILGQGPELLVQFQDESVVDDSQLPKDRFSAERLKGVDSTLKIQPAELGDSAMYLCASSLQGNQPQHFGDGTRLSIL.

V usage is TRBV11-2 and J usage is TRBJ1-6; 9 nucleotides align to TRBD1. V lost 0 bases and J lost 7; bases outside the gene matches: 10. The CDR3 loop spans 18 amino acids. CDR1 and CDR2 (germline): SGHAT, FQNNGV. The CDR3 reads CASSLDPTGQGSNSPLHF. The CDR3 region has the DNA TGTGCCAGCAGCTTAGACCCCACGGGACAGGGAAGCAATTCACCCCTCCACTTT. The full variable domain, its missing parts supplied by reference TRBV11-2 and TRBJ1-6, is EAGVAQSPRYKIIEKRQSVAFWCNPISGHATLYWYQQILGQGPKLLIQFQNNGVVDDSQLPKDRFSAERLKGVDSTLKIQPAKLEDSAVYLCASSLDPTGQGSNSPLHFGNGTRLTVT.

This clone was seen once. The chain joins TRBV9 to TRBJ1-2, with TRBD1 identical over 9 bases. The V gene's germline CDR1 is SGDLS and CDR2 YYNGEE. J was trimmed by 5 bases and V by 3 bases; bases with no gene match: 5. The CDR3 extends over 14 amino acids. Here the CDR3 reads CASSDGTGSYGYTF. The CDR3 region has the DNA TGTGCCAGCAGCGACGGGACAGGGTCATATGGCTACACCTTC.

This chain links TRBV9 with TRBJ2-7; D perhaps matches TRBD2 (5 bases). This CDR3 region has 13 residues. V lost 7 bases and J lost 2, with 13 bases in between. CDR1 and CDR2 (germline): SGDLS, YYNGEE. DNA of the CDR3: TGTGCCAGCGCGGGCAGTGACGCCTACGAGCAGTACTTC. This translates into CASAGSDAYEQYF.

This chain links TRBV5-6 with TRBJ1-4; 9 bases are shared with TRBD1. Trimming at V came to 2 bases and at J to 8 bases, leaving 1 base not matched to a gene. This CDR3 contains 13 residues. Germline V gene data show CDR1 as SGHDT and CDR2 as YYEEEE. The CDR3 DNA follows: TGTGCCAGCAGCTTACAGGGGGCGGAAAAACTGTTTTTT. This codes for CASSLQGAEKLFF.

This clone was recorded a few times. V usage is TRBV5-4 and J usage is TRBJ2-7; D is ambiguous. Trimming left V 0 bases short and J 5 bases short, with 3 bases between. Germline values: CDR1 SGHNT, CDR2 YYREEE (reference sequence). This CDR3 region has 11 residues. CDR3 residues: CASSLGHEQYF. The CDR3 region has the DNA TGTGCCAGCAGCTTGGGCCACGAGCAGTACTTC.